The entry below gives a single T cell receptor (beta chain) sequence along with its context. No antigen is known for it. Nothing much larger sits one base from this clone, and base qualities are not available. This entry is derived from a study of shared clonotypes between healthy human individuals (dated by TCRdb to 2019 to 2021). Background for the entire study: A few men and a couple of women, aged 18 to 49 years, made up the cohort. To estimate repertoire size and how much clonotype sharing occurs between individuals, the study deeply sequenced the blood TCR repertoires of about five healthy adults. To increase sequencing depth and limit assay-specific biases, different laboratories used diverse techniques to prepare libraries and sequence TCR repertoires. Leukapheresis yielded between about 0.94 and 9.5 billion PBMCs per donor. Study-wide conclusions, independent of this receptor: The genetic and exposure-history diversity represented was limited by the small number of donors. Sampling was restricted to blood, and TCR repertoires in tissues likely differ from the TCR repertoires found in blood. Pairwise subsampling led to the expectation that sequencing depth would affect the degree of clonotype sharing among donors.

The CDR3 goes from the cysteine to the phenylalanine over 12 residues. CDR3 DNA only is kept here, 36 bases in frame from base 1. As encoded in the germline V gene, CDR1 is SQVTM while CDR2 is ANQGSEA. The V and J ends are trimmed by 1 base and 2 bases, leaving 6 bases between them. Using the deep immunoSEQ assay, multiplex PCR amplified TCR CDR3 regions from genomic DNA. For each cell subset, the extracted genomic DNA was distributed evenly across all wells of several immunoSEQ 96-well plates, and each plate served as one replicate. For unsorted PBMC, about 300 ng genomic DNA, equal to roughly 33,000 T cell genomes, was loaded into each replicate PCR. Unsorted PBMC genomic DNA was sequenced across ten immunoSEQ deep assay plates. Purified libraries were measured with a Qubit 3.0 fluorometer, size-checked on a Bioanalyzer 2100, and measured again with the KAPA Library Quantification kit. Each immunoSEQ 96-well plate was sequenced on its own single-read 150-cycle Illumina NextSeq 550 flow cell. The authors' analysis ran thus. The immunoSEQ output contained only junctional sequences without quality scores, so filtering could not match that applied to full-length reads. To assign V/J genes and CDR3, sequences were annotated against IMGT germline references using PyIR, a Python wrapper for IgBLAST v1.9. Reads were removed for weak V/J assignments (E-value above 1e-6), missing CDR3, stop codons, out-of-frame junctions, or ambiguous translated residues. A V3J clonotype was defined by an identical inferred V gene, J gene, and CDR3 amino acid sequence. The percentage overlap between two repertoires was calculated by dividing the number of shared unique clonotypes by the size of the smaller repertoire. Richness of each repertoire was evaluated using RTK rarefaction, the Chao1 estimator, and Recon v2.1 estimates of unobserved clonotypes. TCRdb carries this immuneACCESS record with in-frame sequences only. Its versions omit some clonotypes, under half of them owing to an unresolved V gene in the studies checked, with the rest unexplained. V and J calls and clone size are copied from that table; D and trimming were computed from the DNA. The sample has about half a million clones on record, 79% of them singletons. The top ten hold about 12% of the sample.

The donors were healthy, HIV-negative adults who had no recently reported acute infections or vaccinations. Every donor was a Caucasian adult living in Nashville, Tennessee, USA. For unsorted samples, about 90 million PBMCs were counted and genomic DNA was extracted with the QIAamp DNA Blood Mini kit. Blood was obtained by leukapheresis, after which PBMCs were separated by Ficoll-Histopaque density gradient centrifugation and cryopreserved in liquid nitrogen vapor phase. The chain uses TRBV29-1 and TRBJ2-7, with the D gene too uncertain to name. Sequenced input: PBMCs. The TCR was taken from a woman aged 40 to 49 in good health. Some clones in this sample may be carry-over from other donors' samples. The nucleotide sequence reads TGCAGCGTTGAAGGAAATACCTACGAGCAGTACTTC. Its protein is CSVEGNTYEQYF.